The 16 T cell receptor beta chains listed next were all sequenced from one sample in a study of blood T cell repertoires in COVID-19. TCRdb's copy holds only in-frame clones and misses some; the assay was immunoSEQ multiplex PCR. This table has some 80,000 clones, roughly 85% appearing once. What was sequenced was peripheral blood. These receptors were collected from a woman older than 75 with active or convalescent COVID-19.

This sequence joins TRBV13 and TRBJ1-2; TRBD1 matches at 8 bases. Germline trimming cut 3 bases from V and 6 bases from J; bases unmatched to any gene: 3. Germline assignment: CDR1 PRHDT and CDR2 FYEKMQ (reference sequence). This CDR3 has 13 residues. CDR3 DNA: TGTGCCAGCAGCTTCAGGGGGCCCCATGGCTACACCTTC. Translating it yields CASSFRGPHGYTF.

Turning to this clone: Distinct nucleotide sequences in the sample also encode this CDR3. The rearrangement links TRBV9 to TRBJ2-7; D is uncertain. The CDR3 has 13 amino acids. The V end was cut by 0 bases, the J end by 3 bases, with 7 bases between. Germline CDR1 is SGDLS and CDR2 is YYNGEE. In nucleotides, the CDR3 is TGTGCCAGCAGCGTAGGAGTTTACTACGAGCAGTACTTC. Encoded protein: CASSVGVYYEQYF.

The CDR3 nucleotides are TGTGCCAGCTCCGCCTGGGACAGCTCCTACAATGAGCAGTTCTTC. Its translation: CASSAWDSSYNEQFF. This chain links TRBV18 with TRBJ2-1; 7 nucleotides match TRBD1. V lost 6 bases and J lost 0; bases outside the gene matches: 5. Germline assignment: CDR1 KGHSH and CDR2 LQKENI. The CDR3 consists of 15 residues.

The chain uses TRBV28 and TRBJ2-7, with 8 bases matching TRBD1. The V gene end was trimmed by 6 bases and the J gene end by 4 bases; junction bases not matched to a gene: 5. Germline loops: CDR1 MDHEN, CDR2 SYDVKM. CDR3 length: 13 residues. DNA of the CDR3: TGTGCCAGCAGAACAGGGGGTGGGTACGAGCAGTACTTC. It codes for CASRTGGGYEQYF.

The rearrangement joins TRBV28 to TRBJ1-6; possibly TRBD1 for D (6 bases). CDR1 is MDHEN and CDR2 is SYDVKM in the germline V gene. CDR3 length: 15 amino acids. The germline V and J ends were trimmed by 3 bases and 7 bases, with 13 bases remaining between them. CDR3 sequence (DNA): TGTGCCAGCAGTTTCCACAGGGCTGGGAATTCACCCCTCCACTTT. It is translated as CASSFHRAGNSPLHF. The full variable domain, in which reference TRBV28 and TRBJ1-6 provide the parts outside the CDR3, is DVKVTQSSRYLVKRTGEKVFLECVQDMDHENMFWYRQDPGLGLRLIYFSYDVKMKEKGDIPEGYSVSREKKERFSLILESASTNQTSMYLCASSFHRAGNSPLHFGNGTRLTVT.

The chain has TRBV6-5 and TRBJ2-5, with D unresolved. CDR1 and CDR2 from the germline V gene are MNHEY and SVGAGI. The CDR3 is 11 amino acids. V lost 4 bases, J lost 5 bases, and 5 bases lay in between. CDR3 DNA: TGTGCCAGCAGTTCACAGGAGACCCAGTACTTC. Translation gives CASSSQETQYF.

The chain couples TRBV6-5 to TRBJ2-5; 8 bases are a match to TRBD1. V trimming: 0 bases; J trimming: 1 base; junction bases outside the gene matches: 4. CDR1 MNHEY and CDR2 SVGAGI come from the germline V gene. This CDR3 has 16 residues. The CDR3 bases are TGTGCCAGCAGTTACTCAACCGGGACAGGCCAAGAGACCCAGTACTTC. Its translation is CASSYSTGTGQETQYF.

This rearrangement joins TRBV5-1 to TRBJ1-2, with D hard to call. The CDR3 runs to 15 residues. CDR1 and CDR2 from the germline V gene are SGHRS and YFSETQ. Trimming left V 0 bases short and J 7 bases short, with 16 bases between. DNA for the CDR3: TGCGCCAGCAGCTTGGGAGGCCGCACGGAATCTGGCTACACCTTC. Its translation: CASSLGGRTESGYTF.

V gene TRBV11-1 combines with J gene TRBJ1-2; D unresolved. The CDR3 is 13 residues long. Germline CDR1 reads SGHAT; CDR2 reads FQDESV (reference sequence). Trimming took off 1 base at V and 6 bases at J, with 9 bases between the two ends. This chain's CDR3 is CASSLGRGDGYTF. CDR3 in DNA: TGTGCCAGCAGCTTAGGGCGGGGTGATGGCTACACCTTC.

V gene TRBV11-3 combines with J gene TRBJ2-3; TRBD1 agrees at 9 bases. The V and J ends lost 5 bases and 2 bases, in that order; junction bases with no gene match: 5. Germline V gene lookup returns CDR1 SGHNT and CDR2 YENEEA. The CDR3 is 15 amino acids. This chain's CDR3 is CASSGQGRATDTQYF. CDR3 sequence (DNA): TGTGCCAGCAGCGGACAGGGGCGCGCCACAGATACGCAGTATTTT.

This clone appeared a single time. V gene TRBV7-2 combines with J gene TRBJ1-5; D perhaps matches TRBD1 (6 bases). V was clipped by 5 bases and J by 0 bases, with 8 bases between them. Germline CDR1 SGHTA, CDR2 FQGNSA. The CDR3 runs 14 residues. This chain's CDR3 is CASSMDSSNQPQHF. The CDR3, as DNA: TGTGCCAGCAGCATGGACAGTAGCAATCAGCCCCAGCATTTT. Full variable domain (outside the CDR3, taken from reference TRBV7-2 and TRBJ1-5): GAGVSQSPSNKVTEKGKDVELRCDPISGHTALYWYRQSLGQGLEFLIYFQGNSAPDKSGLPSDRFSAERTGGSVSTLTIQRTQQEDSAVYLCASSMDSSNQPQHFGDGTRLSIL.

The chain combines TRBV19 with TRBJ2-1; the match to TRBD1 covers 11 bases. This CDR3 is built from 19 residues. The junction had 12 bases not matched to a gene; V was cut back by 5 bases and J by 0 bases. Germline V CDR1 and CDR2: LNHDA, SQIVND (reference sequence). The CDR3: CASSLRGQGAISSYNEQFF. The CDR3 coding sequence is TGTGCCAGTAGTCTCCGCGGACAGGGGGCGATTAGCTCCTACAATGAGCAGTTCTTC.

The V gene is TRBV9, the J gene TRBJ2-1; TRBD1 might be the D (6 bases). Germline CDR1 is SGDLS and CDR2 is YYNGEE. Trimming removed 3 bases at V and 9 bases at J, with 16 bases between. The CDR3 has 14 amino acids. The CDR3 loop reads CASSAERGFIEQFF. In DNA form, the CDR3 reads TGTGCCAGCAGCGCGGAGAGGGGGTTTATTGAGCAGTTCTTC. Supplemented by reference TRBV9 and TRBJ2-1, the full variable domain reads DSGVTQTPKHLITATGQRVTLRCSPRSGDLSVYWYQQSLDQGLQFLIQYYNGEERAKGNILERFSAQQFPDLHSELNLSSLELGDSALYFCASSAERGFIEQFFGPGTRLTVL.

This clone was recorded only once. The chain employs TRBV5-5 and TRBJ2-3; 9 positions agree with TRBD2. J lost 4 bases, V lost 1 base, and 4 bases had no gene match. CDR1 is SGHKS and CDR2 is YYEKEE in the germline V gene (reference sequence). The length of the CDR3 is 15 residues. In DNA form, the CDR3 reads TGTGCCAGCAGCTTGACTAGCGGGTACGCAGATACGCAGTATTTT. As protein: CASSLTSGYADTQYF.

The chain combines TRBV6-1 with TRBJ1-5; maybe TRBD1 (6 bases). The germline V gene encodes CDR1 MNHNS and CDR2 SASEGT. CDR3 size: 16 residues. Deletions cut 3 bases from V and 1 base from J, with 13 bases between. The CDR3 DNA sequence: TGTGCCAGCAGTGATGAGGGCAGGGGAAGCAATCAGCCCCAGCATTTT. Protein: CASSDEGRGSNQPQHF.

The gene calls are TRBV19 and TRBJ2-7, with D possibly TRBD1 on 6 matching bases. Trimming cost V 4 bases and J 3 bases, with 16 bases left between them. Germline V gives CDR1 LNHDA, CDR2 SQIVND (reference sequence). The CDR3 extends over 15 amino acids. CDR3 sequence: CASSNQGRGIYEQYF. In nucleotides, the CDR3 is TGTGCCAGTAGTAATCAAGGCAGGGGTATCTACGAGCAGTACTTC.